These 16 T cell receptor beta chains were sequenced from one sample in a study of cytomegalovirus exposure and HLA in healthy donors. 13 Jbeta primers and 60 Vbeta primers were used for the PCR. Sequencing used immunoSEQ multiplex PCR; TCRdb keeps in-frame clones, though not all of them. The table has around 150,000 clones, around 67% seen once. Sequenced material: PBMCs. The receptors were gathered from a woman between 18 and 29 years old in good health and CMV-seropositive.

J is TRBJ1-5 and V is TRBV28; TRBD1 might be the D (6 bases). The germline gives CDR1 MDHEN, CDR2 SYDVKM. V lost 3 bases to trimming and J lost 0 bases, with 18 bases between them. The CDR3 contains 18 residues. The CDR3 is CASSLVGGWKNSNQPQHF. In DNA form, the CDR3 reads TGTGCCAGCAGTTTGGTAGGGGGTTGGAAAAATAGCAATCAGCCCCAGCATTTT.

The rearrangement joins TRBV7-9 to TRBJ2-6, with 7 bases fitting TRBD1. Germline V gives CDR1 SEHNR, CDR2 FQNEAQ (reference sequence). The trim removed 5 bases at V and 0 bases at J, leaving 10 bases unmatched. The CDR3 covers 18 residues. The CDR3 loop reads CASSTPTGMNSGANVLTF. The DNA for the CDR3 is TGTGCCAGCAGCACTCCGACAGGGATGAACTCTGGGGCCAACGTCCTGACTTTC.

This chain joins TRBV4-3 and TRBJ2-2; a possible D gene is TRBD2 (6 bases). The CDR3 runs 15 residues. Germline CDR1 and CDR2: LGHNA and YSLEER. V lost 6 bases, J lost 0 bases, and 11 bases lay in between. Here the CDR3 DNA reads TGCGCCAGCAGTCCGGGGACTGCGAACACCGGGGAGCTGTTTTTT. Its translation is CASSPGTANTGELFF.

The CDR3 region has the DNA TGTGCCAGCAGTTATCTTTCCCGGGAGCTCGATGGCTACACCTTC. Protein product: CASSYLSRELDGYTF. The chain combines TRBV7-9 with TRBJ1-2; no clear D gene. Germline assignment: CDR1 SEHNR and CDR2 FQNEAQ (reference sequence). Trimming left V 6 bases short and J 6 bases short, with 20 bases between. This CDR3 has 15 amino acids.

Only a few counts were recorded for this clone. The J gene is TRBJ1-4, the V gene TRBV5-5; possibly TRBD1 for D (6 bases). CDR1 is SGHKS and CDR2 is YYEKEE in the germline V gene (reference sequence). The CDR3 consists of 15 residues. V was cut by 4 bases and J by 6 bases, with 16 bases left in between. CDR3 sequence reads: CASSTHRVSDEKLFF. The DNA of the CDR3 is TGTGCCAGCAGCACTCACAGGGTATCGGATGAAAAACTGTTTTTT.

J is TRBJ2-1 and V is TRBV5-1, with 8 positions matching TRBD2. The germline gives CDR1 SGHRS, CDR2 YFSETQ. The CDR3 consists of 15 residues. The junction had 6 bases not matched to a gene; V was cut back by 0 bases and J by 7 bases. In DNA, the CDR3 is TGCGCCAGCAGCTTGGCGGGGGGGCATCGAAATGAGCAGTTCTTC. This translates into CASSLAGGHRNEQFF.

This clone has just one count. The chain joins TRBV6-5 to TRBJ2-7, with a possible D match to TRBD2 (5 bases). Trimming removed 6 bases from V and 3 bases from J, with 12 bases in between. CDR1 and CDR2 (germline): MNHEY, SVGAGI. This CDR3 region has 13 residues. The CDR3 sequence is CASRTINHYEQYF. DNA of the CDR3: TGTGCCAGCAGGACTATTAACCACTACGAGCAGTACTTC.

This clone was detected only a few times. The chain joins TRBV7-2 to TRBJ2-1, with a weak D call TRBD2 (6 bases). V shed 5 bases and J shed 9 bases, with 17 bases lying between them. Germline V gene data show CDR1 as SGHTA and CDR2 as FQGNSA. The CDR3 consists of 14 residues. CDR3 nucleotides: TGTGCCAGCAGCCCCCCATCGCCTAGCGTTGAGCAGTTCTTC. The encoded protein is CASSPPSPSVEQFF.

The V and J genes are TRBV4-2 and TRBJ2-5, with no clear D. V gave up 1 base and J gave up 1 base, with 7 bases separating them. This CDR3 spans 14 amino acids. Germline CDR1 is LGHNA and CDR2 is YNFKEQ. The CDR3 sequence is CASSQGSGQETQYF. DNA of the CDR3: TGTGCCAGCAGCCAAGGGTCGGGCCAAGAGACCCAGTACTTC.

This chain uses TRBV6-1 with TRBJ2-1; no clear D. Germline CDR1 MNHNS, CDR2 SASEGT. The V and J ends lost 1 base and 8 bases respectively, with 12 bases between them. The CDR3 totals 14 residues. In nucleotides, the CDR3 is TGTGCCAGCAGTGAAGTTGCAGGCTGGGATGAGCAGTTCTTC. Amino acids: CASSEVAGWDEQFF.

This sequence joins TRBV5-5 and TRBJ1-5, with 12 positions matching TRBD1. The CDR3 sequence is 18 residues long. Germline V lookup: CDR1 SGHKS, CDR2 YYEKEE (reference sequence). After removal of 4 bases from V and 1 base from J, the junction contained 9 bases not matched to a gene. For the CDR3, the DNA is TGTGCCAGCAGCCGAACGGGACAGGGGGCACAGAGCAATCAGCCCCAGCATTTT. It yields the protein CASSRTGQGAQSNQPQHF.

The chain is built from TRBV7-3 and TRBJ2-1, with a tentative D call TRBD2 (5 bases). Trimming pared 5 bases from V and 4 bases from J, leaving 15 bases between. Germline V CDR1 and CDR2: SGHTA, FQGTGA. The CDR3 extends over 15 amino acids. CDR3 in amino acids: CASSPARVLYNEQFF. Written as DNA, the CDR3 is TGTGCCAGCAGCCCTGCGAGGGTGTTATACAATGAGCAGTTCTTC.

This clone has only one observation. The rearrangement joins TRBV5-1 to TRBJ2-3, with TRBD2 identical over 10 bases. Trimming took 4 bases from V and 4 from J; bases not matched to a gene: 9. The CDR3 has 16 residues. The germline CDR1 and CDR2 sequences are SGHRS and YFSETQ. The DNA of the CDR3 is TGCGCCAGCAGCGCGCGTCTAGCGGGGGCTTCAGATACGCAGTATTTT. Its protein is CASSARLAGASDTQYF.

The chain uses TRBV11-3 and TRBJ1-5; D might be TRBD1 (5 bases). The V and J ends lost 5 bases and 0 bases respectively, with 17 bases between them. CDR3 length equals 17 residues. CDR1 SGHNT and CDR2 YENEEA come from the germline V gene. Here the CDR3 DNA reads TGTGCCAGCAGCGCGGGGGGGGGAAAGGGTAGCAATCAGCCCCAGCATTTT. This codes for CASSAGGGKGSNQPQHF.

This clone was found once. This chain links TRBV6-4 with TRBJ1-2, with D possibly matching TRBD1 (6 bases). CDR3 length equals 15 residues. Germline CDR1 is MRHNA and CDR2 is SNTAGT. Trimming left V 3 bases short and J 5 bases short, with 16 bases between. The CDR3 loop reads CASSEQTGGGYGYTF. CDR3 bases: TGTGCCAGCAGTGAACAGACAGGCGGGGGGTATGGCTACACCTTC.

The chain uses TRBV30 and TRBJ2-7; no clear D. Germline loops: CDR1 GTSNPN, CDR2 SVGIG (reference sequence). The germline V and J ends were trimmed by 3 bases and 4 bases, with 10 bases remaining between them. CDR3 size: 12 residues. The CDR3 is CAWSARSYEQYF. CDR3 sequence (DNA): TGTGCCTGGAGCGCCCGGAGTTACGAGCAGTACTTC. The whole variable domain, filled in from reference TRBV30 and TRBJ2-7, reads SQTIHQWPATLVQPVGSPLSLECTVEGTSNPNLYWYRQAAGRGLQLLFYSVGIGQISSEVPQNLSASRPQDRQFILSSKKLLLSDSGFYLCAWSARSYEQYFGPGTRLTVT.